The 28 T cell receptor beta chains listed next were all sequenced from one sample in a study of graft-versus-host responses after intestinal transplantation. Each mixed lymphocyte reaction held about 200,000 CFSE-labeled responders and about 200,000 irradiated violet-dye-labeled stimulators. Assay: immunoSEQ multiplex PCR; the TCRdb copy retains only in-frame clones and omits some. The data hold 20,000 to 25,000 clones, with 30% to 40% observed a single time. This specimen consisted of alloreactive CD8+ T cells from a mixed lymphocyte reaction culture, obtained before intestinal transplant. Subset indicated: CFSE-low proliferating T cells sorted from roughly 6-day pre-transplant mixed lymphocyte reaction (GvH or HvG direction). The receptors were gathered from a human patient who received an intestinal transplant.

The chain combines TRBV19 with TRBJ2-5; 12 nucleotides align to TRBD2. CDR3 length: 17 amino acids. V dropped 0 bases and J dropped 4; count of bases not matched to a gene: 6. Germline V gene sequence: CDR1 LNHDA, CDR2 SQIVND (reference sequence). This CDR3 is CASSIDLAGGVGETQYF. CDR3 in DNA: TGTGCCAGTAGTATAGACCTAGCGGGAGGGGTAGGAGAGACCCAGTACTTC.

This clone ranks as medium-sized (0.01 to 0.1%). This chain connects TRBV14 to TRBJ1-2; D not certain. Germline CDR1 reads SGHDN; CDR2 reads FVKESK. The ends were cut back, 3 bases at V and 8 bases at J, with 16 bases in the middle. The CDR3 is made up of 14 amino acids. The CDR3 DNA reads as TGTGCCAGCAGCCAGAGAGCGGACGGTGCCGGCTACACCTTC. Protein product: CASSQRADGAGYTF.

This clone came up a few times. This chain links TRBV6-5 with TRBJ2-1; D may be TRBD2 (6 bases). The length of the CDR3 is 13 residues. With 6 bases removed from V and 9 bases from J, the gap between germline ends came to 15 bases. The germline V gene has CDR1 MNHEY and CDR2 SVGAGI. The CDR3 is CASSLGGLSEQFF. For the CDR3, the DNA is TGTGCCAGCAGCCTCGGGGGACTGAGTGAGCAGTTCTTC.

The genes are TRBV7-3 and TRBJ2-3; TRBD2 matches 10 bases. Trimming cost V 5 bases and J 1 base; bases outside gene matches: 0. This CDR3 is 14 amino acids long. The germline gives CDR1 SGHTA, CDR2 FQGTGA. The CDR3 here is CASSLAGGTDTQYF. The CDR3 DNA reads TGTGCCAGCAGCCTAGCGGGAGGCACAGATACGCAGTATTTT.

In its sample, this clone was seen a few times. The chain carries TRBV6-6 and TRBJ2-1; D gene ambiguous. Looked up from germline, CDR1 is MNHNY and CDR2 is SVGAGI (reference sequence). Trimming cost V 4 bases and J 6 bases, with 13 bases left between them. This CDR3 comprises 14 residues. The CDR3 region has the DNA TGTGCCAGCAGTTCAACTTGGACGGGCAATGAGCAGTTCTTC. It yields the protein CASSSTWTGNEQFF.

The chain carries TRBV11-1 and TRBJ2-7; a possible D gene is TRBD1 (5 bases). The germline CDR1 and CDR2 sequences are SGHAT and FQDESV (reference sequence). CDR3 size: 16 residues. Between the trimmed V and J ends, which lost 1 base and 3 bases, there was a span of 16 bases. The CDR3 DNA reads TGTGCCAGCAGCTTAGGCGACAGTCTAAGTGGCTACGAGCAGTACTTC. It yields the protein CASSLGDSLSGYEQYF.

In its sample, this clone was seen once. This chain links TRBV7-4 with TRBJ1-6; D is undetermined. CDR1 and CDR2 (germline): SGHVT, SQSDAQ. V shed 4 bases and J shed 2 bases, with 12 bases lying between them. The CDR3 totals 16 residues. CDR3 bases: TGTGCCAGCAGCTATACGGGAAGAACCTATAATTCACCCCTCCACTTT. Amino acid sequence: CASSYTGRTYNSPLHF.

This clone is labeled medium-sized. The chain joins TRBV10-2 to TRBJ2-7; no definite D call. V shed 8 bases and J shed 0 bases, with 2 bases lying between them. Germline-derived CDR1 and CDR2 are WSHSY and SAAADI. The length of the CDR3 is 10 residues. CDR3 residues: CASGSYEQYF. The CDR3 DNA reads as TGCGCCAGCGGCTCCTACGAGCAGTACTTC.

This clone was observed a handful of times. V is TRBV29-1 and J is TRBJ1-2; a weak D match, TRBD1 (5 bases). Trimming pared 4 bases from V and 7 bases from J, leaving 19 bases between. Germline V lookup: CDR1 SQVTM, CDR2 ANQGSEA. The CDR3 consists of 14 residues. As DNA, the CDR3 is TGCAGCGTTGTGGGGGGGGACCTCGTGACTGGCTACACCTTC. Amino acid sequence: CSVVGGDLVTGYTF.

The V and J genes are TRBV19 and TRBJ2-1; 7 nucleotides match TRBD2. V shed 2 bases and J 5 bases; nucleotides not matched to a gene: 15. Per germline, CDR1 LNHDA and CDR2 SQIVND (reference sequence). The CDR3 covers 18 residues. The CDR3 DNA follows: TGTGCCAGTAGTATAATTGTCGGCGGGGGTGTCGTAAACAATGAGCAGTTCTTC. Encoded protein: CASSIIVGGGVVNNEQFF.

The J gene is TRBJ2-5, the V gene TRBV7-2; 9 bases agree with TRBD2. The V gene end was trimmed by 4 bases and the J gene end by 5 bases; junction bases not matched to a gene: 8. Germline CDR1 SGHTA, CDR2 FQGNSA. The CDR3 has 15 amino acids. CDR3 coding DNA: TGTGCCAGCAGCTATGGCGGGGGGGCCGGGGAGACCCAGTACTTC. Residues: CASSYGGGAGETQYF.

The chain has TRBV4-1 and TRBJ1-1; tentative D call: TRBD1 (5 bases). This CDR3 is 14 amino acids long. The germline gives CDR1 MGHRA, CDR2 YSYEKL. V gave up 0 bases and J gave up 3 bases, with 8 bases separating them. The CDR3 sequence: CASSQDAGDTEAFF. The DNA of the CDR3 is TGCGCCAGCAGCCAAGATGCGGGGGACACTGAAGCTTTCTTT.

V and J are TRBV7-9 and TRBJ2-7; D is unresolved. CDR3 length: 14 amino acids. CDR1 is SEHNR and CDR2 is FQNEAQ in the germline V gene (reference sequence). With 6 bases removed from V and 1 base from J, the gap between germline ends came to 13 bases. The CDR3 protein is CASRQSVLSYEQYF. DNA for the CDR3: TGTGCCAGCAGACAGAGCGTTCTGTCCTACGAGCAGTACTTC.

CDR3 nucleotides: TGTGCCAGCGCGGGGGGGGAATCCTACGAGCAGTACTTC. It encodes CASAGGESYEQYF. The V and J genes are TRBV9 and TRBJ2-7; 9 positions match TRBD2. This CDR3 contains 13 residues. Trimming removed 7 bases from V and 1 base from J; junction bases left unmatched: 3. Germline loops: CDR1 SGDLS, CDR2 YYNGEE.

In its sample, this clone is medium-sized. The chain uses TRBV4-1 and TRBJ2-5, with D uncertain. Trimming removed 2 bases at V and 2 bases at J, with 6 bases between. The CDR3 has 13 residues. Germline CDR1 and CDR2: MGHRA and YSYEKL. The CDR3 loop is CASSQISQETQYF. The CDR3 bases are TGCGCCAGCAGCCAAATTAGTCAAGAGACCCAGTACTTC.

The CDR3 is CSVEIRAGELFF. CDR3 sequence (DNA): TGCAGCGTTGAAATACGGGCCGGGGAGCTGTTTTTT. The chain combines TRBV29-1 with TRBJ2-2; D not certain. The germline gives CDR1 SQVTM, CDR2 ANQGSEA. V was trimmed by 2 bases and J by 6 bases, leaving 7 bases between them. The CDR3 length is 12 residues.

The chain carries TRBV5-6 and TRBJ2-1; D unresolved. There are 14 residues in the CDR3. Germline V gene data show CDR1 as SGHDT and CDR2 as YYEEEE. V lost 1 base and J lost 0, with 5 bases in between. CDR3 nucleotide sequence: TGTGCCAGCAGCTTGACAAGCTCCTACAATGAGCAGTTCTTC. Translation: CASSLTSSYNEQFF.

The chain recombines TRBV5-4 with TRBJ1-2; TRBD1 might be the D (6 bases). CDR1 SGHNT and CDR2 YYREEE come from the germline V gene (reference sequence). V lost 4 bases to trimming and J lost 1 base, with 8 bases between them. The CDR3 covers 13 residues. The chain's CDR3 is CASSEQGNYGYTF. The CDR3 nucleotides read TGTGCCAGCAGCGAACAGGGTAACTATGGCTACACCTTC.

The CDR3 DNA is TGTGCCAGCAGCTTTAGCGGGAGAATCTACGAGCAGTACTTC. It encodes CASSFSGRIYEQYF. The rearrangement joins TRBV7-6 to TRBJ2-7, with TRBD2 identical over 9 bases. Germline V lookup: CDR1 SGHVS, CDR2 FNYEAQ. The V and J ends lost 3 bases and 3 bases, in that order; junction bases with no gene match: 3. This CDR3 is 14 amino acids long.

The chain carries TRBV7-3 and TRBJ2-5; TRBD1 aligns across 8 bases. The DNA end is a closer match to TRBJ2-7, so the J assignment may be wrong. Germline CDR1 SGHTA, CDR2 FQGTGA. The CDR3 is 17 residues long. The DNA for the CDR3 is TGTGCCAGCAGCTTAGGACAGGGAGGAGGATGGATGTACGAGCAGTACTTC. It codes for CASSLGQGGGWMYEQYF.

The chain has TRBV4-1 and TRBJ1-6; D gene uncertain. This CDR3 is built from 14 residues. V gave up 0 bases and J gave up 6 bases, with 6 bases separating them. In germline, CDR1 is MGHRA, CDR2 YSYEKL. CDR3 protein: CASSQDYSNSPLHF. DNA for the CDR3: TGCGCCAGCAGCCAAGATTACAGTAATTCACCCCTCCACTTT.

The chain uses TRBV5-1 and TRBJ2-1, with 8 positions matching TRBD2. The germline gives CDR1 SGHRS, CDR2 YFSETQ. J gave up 8 bases and V 6 bases, and 19 bases lay outside the gene matches. This CDR3 region has 17 residues. CDR3 loop: CASTPTFRGARGDEQFF. CDR3 nucleotides: TGCGCCAGCACCCCAACCTTCCGGGGGGCGCGGGGGGATGAGCAGTTCTTC.

The chain is built from TRBV30 and TRBJ2-7, with 7 nucleotides matching TRBD1. CDR3 length: 13 amino acids. Germline trimming cut 2 bases from V and 4 bases from J; bases unmatched to any gene: 5. Germline V gene lookup returns CDR1 GTSNPN and CDR2 SVGIG (reference sequence). CDR3 bases: TGTGCCTGGAGTACAGGGGTAGGGTACGAGCAGTACTTC. This translates into CAWSTGVGYEQYF.

This clone occurred a few times. V and J are TRBV7-9 and TRBJ2-1; a possible D gene is TRBD1 (5 bases). The germline V gene has CDR1 SEHNR and CDR2 FQNEAQ (reference sequence). V was clipped by 3 bases and J by 4 bases, with 10 bases between them. The CDR3 runs 14 residues. CDR3 protein: CASSFKTAYNEQFF. Here the CDR3 DNA reads TGTGCCAGCAGCTTTAAGACAGCTTACAATGAGCAGTTCTTC.

The chain combines TRBV10-2 with TRBJ1-2; possibly TRBD1 for D (5 bases). Between the trimmed V and J ends, which lost 0 bases and 4 bases, there was a span of 6 bases. The germline gives CDR1 WSHSY, CDR2 SAAADI. The CDR3 contains 13 residues. CDR3 sequence (DNA): TGCGCCAGCAGTGAGTCCGGGACCTATGGCTACACCTTC. Translation gives CASSESGTYGYTF.

The V gene is TRBV11-2, the J gene TRBJ2-6; tentative D call: TRBD2 (5 bases). Germline CDR1 and CDR2: SGHAT and FQNNGV. The CDR3 extends over 15 amino acids. V lost 5 bases and J 0 bases, leaving 8 bases between the germline ends. Here the CDR3 reads CASSTLVSGANVLTF. For the CDR3, the DNA is TGTGCCAGCAGCACACTAGTCTCTGGGGCCAACGTCCTGACTTTC.

The gene calls are TRBV6-5 and TRBJ2-7; possible D gene TRBD2, 5 bases. Germline assignment: CDR1 MNHEY and CDR2 SVGAGI. The CDR3 has 12 amino acids. V shed 7 bases and J shed 5 bases, with 12 bases lying between them. Here the CDR3 reads CASTAPGDEQYF. CDR3 DNA: TGTGCCAGCACGGCCCCCGGGGACGAGCAGTACTTC.

Here the CDR3 reads CASSSTGDYEQYF. The CDR3 DNA is TGTGCCAGCAGCTCGACAGGAGACTACGAGCAGTACTTC. The chain links TRBV7-9 to TRBJ2-7, with D perhaps matching TRBD1 (6 bases). Trimming pared 4 bases from V and 3 bases from J, leaving 10 bases between. CDR1 and CDR2 (germline): SEHNR, FQNEAQ (reference sequence). The CDR3 sequence is 13 residues long.